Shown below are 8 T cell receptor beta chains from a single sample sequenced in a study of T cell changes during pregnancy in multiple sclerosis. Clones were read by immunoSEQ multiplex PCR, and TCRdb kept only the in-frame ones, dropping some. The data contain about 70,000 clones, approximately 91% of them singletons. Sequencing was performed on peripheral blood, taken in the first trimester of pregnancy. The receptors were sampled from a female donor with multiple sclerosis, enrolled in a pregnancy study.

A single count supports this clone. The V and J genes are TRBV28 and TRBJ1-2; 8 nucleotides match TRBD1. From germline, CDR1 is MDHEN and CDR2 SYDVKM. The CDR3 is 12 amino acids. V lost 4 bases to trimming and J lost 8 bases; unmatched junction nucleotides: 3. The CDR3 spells CASSSGTGGYTF. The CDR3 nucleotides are TGTGCCAGCAGTTCCGGGACAGGAGGCTACACCTTC.

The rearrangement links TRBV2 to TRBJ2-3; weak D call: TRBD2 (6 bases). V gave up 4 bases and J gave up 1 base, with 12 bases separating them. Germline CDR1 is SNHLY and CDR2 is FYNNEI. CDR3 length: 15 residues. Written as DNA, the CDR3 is TGTGCCAGCAGTGTAGGCGGGATTCGCACAGATACGCAGTATTTT. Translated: CASSVGGIRTDTQYF.

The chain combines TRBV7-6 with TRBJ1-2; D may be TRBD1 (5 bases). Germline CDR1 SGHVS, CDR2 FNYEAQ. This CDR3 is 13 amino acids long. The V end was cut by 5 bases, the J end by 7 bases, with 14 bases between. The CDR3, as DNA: TGTGCCAGCAGCCACACCGACAGAACTGGCTACACCTTC. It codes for CASSHTDRTGYTF.

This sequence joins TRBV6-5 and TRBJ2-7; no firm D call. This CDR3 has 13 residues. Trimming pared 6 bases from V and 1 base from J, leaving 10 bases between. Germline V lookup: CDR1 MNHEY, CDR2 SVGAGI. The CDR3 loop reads CASSVSPSYEQYF. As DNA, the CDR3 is TGTGCCAGCAGCGTCAGTCCGTCCTACGAGCAGTACTTC.

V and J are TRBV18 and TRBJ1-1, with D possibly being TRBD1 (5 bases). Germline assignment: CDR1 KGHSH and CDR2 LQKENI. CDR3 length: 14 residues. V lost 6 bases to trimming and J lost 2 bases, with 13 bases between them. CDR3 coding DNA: TGTGCCAGCTCCCCGACAGCCGGAAACACTGAAGCTTTCTTT. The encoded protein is CASSPTAGNTEAFF.

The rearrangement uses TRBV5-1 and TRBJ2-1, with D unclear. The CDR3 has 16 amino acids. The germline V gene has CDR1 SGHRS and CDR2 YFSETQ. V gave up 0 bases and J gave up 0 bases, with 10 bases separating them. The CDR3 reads CASSLGRISSYNEQFF. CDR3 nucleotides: TGCGCCAGCAGCTTGGGGCGGATCAGCTCCTACAATGAGCAGTTCTTC.

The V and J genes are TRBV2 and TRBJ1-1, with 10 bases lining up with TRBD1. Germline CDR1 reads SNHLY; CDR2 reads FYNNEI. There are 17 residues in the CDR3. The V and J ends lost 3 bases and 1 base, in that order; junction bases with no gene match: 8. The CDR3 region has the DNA TGTGCCAGCAGTGATGTTTCCGGGACAGGGGCGAACACTGAAGCTTTCTTT. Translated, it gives CASSDVSGTGANTEAFF.

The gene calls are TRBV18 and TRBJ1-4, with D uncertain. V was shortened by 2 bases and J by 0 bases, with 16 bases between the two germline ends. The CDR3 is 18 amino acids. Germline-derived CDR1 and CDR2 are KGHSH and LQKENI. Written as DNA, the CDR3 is TGTGCCAGCTCACCAGGGAGCCCGATTTCCGCAACTAATGAAAAACTGTTTTTT. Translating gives CASSPGSPISATNEKLFF.